One T cell receptor beta chain is described in this entry. Its target is unknown. Repertoires were generated with immunoSEQ multiplex PCR, while TCRdb's copy carries only in-frame clones and drops some. This table holds 2 million to 2.5 million clones, 95% found once. The source of the sample is a study of shared clonotypes between healthy human individuals. Study outcomes and limitations: Generation probability values for non-shared clonotypes were lower than those for clonotypes shared by all four donors. Rarefaction demonstrated incomplete sorted-subset sequencing despite large depth.

The V gene lost 8 bases and the J gene lost 5 bases, with 31 bases spanning the gap. Germline assignment: CDR1 MNHEY and CDR2 SMNVEV (reference sequence). There are 19 residues in the CDR3. The sample comprised naive CD4+ T cells sorted from blood. Subset described: CD45RA+ positively selected. The chain joins TRBV27 to TRBJ1-5, with D tentatively TRBD1 (6 bases). This receptor was obtained from a man between 18 and 29 years old in good health. CDR3 loop: CASPLRQVQRHYSYQPQHF. The DNA for the CDR3 is TGTGCCAGCCCCCTCAGACAGGTTCAACGGCATTATTCCTATCAGCCCCAGCATTTT.